The 16 T cell receptor beta chains reported below all come from one sample, sequenced in a study of blood T cell repertoires in COVID-19. Clones were read by immunoSEQ multiplex PCR, and TCRdb kept only the in-frame ones, dropping some. The sample lists approximately 100,000 clones; under 90% were seen once. The specimen sequenced was peripheral blood. Every receptor here comes from a human donor in a cohort sampled during active or convalescent COVID-19.

This clone was seen once. The rearrangement joins TRBV7-6 to TRBJ2-1, with TRBD2 matching over 10 bases. Germline V gene sequence: CDR1 SGHVS, CDR2 FNYEAQ. CDR3 size: 17 residues. The junction had 7 bases not matched to a gene; V was cut back by 2 bases and J by 3 bases. The DNA for the CDR3 is TGTGCCAGCAGCTTAAAGGGGACTAGCGAAGTCTACAATGAGCAGTTCTTC. Translation gives CASSLKGTSEVYNEQFF.

This clone was observed a single time. The genes are TRBV4-2 and TRBJ2-3; 7 bases match TRBD2. The V gene's germline CDR1 is LGHNA and CDR2 YNFKEQ. The CDR3 consists of 17 residues. V was clipped by 0 bases and J by 2 bases; unmatched bases: 8. The CDR3 loop reads CASSQDRDYLHTDTQYF. The CDR3 nucleotides are TGTGCCAGCAGCCAAGACCGGGACTACCTACACACAGATACGCAGTATTTT.

This chain connects TRBV7-2 to TRBJ2-1; 9 nucleotides align to TRBD2. The CDR3 totals 16 residues. With 5 bases clipped from V and 5 bases from J, the junction kept 10 bases outside the gene matches. Looked up from germline, CDR1 is SGHTA and CDR2 is FQGNSA. The CDR3 is CASSAYTSGLDNEQFF. The CDR3 DNA reads as TGTGCCAGCAGCGCATATACTAGCGGGCTGGACAATGAGCAGTTCTTC.

The chain uses TRBV15 and TRBJ2-7; TRBD1 agrees at 7 bases. The V and J ends lost 1 base and 1 base, in that order; junction bases with no gene match: 4. CDR1 and CDR2 from the germline V gene are LNHNV and YYDKDF (reference sequence). The CDR3 is made up of 15 amino acids. In DNA form, the CDR3 reads TGTGCCACCAGCAGAGGGACAGGTCGATCCTACGAGCAGTACTTC. Translation: CATSRGTGRSYEQYF. Full variable domain (remainder filled in from reference TRBV15 and TRBJ2-7): DAMVIQNPRYQVTQFGKPVTLSCSQTLNHNVMYWYQQKSSQAPKLLFHYYDKDFNNEADTPDNFQSRRPNTSFCFLDIRSPGLGDTAMYLCATSRGTGRSYEQYFGPGTRLTVT.

The rearrangement joins TRBV27 to TRBJ2-3; 9 nucleotides agree with TRBD2. The CDR3 totals 16 residues. Germline V lookup: CDR1 MNHEY, CDR2 SMNVEV (reference sequence). Losses at the gene ends were 6 bases for V and 5 bases for J; bases not matched to a gene: 12. CDR3 in amino acids: CASRQRAGGRIDTQYF. The CDR3, as DNA: TGTGCCAGCAGACAAAGGGCGGGGGGGCGAATAGATACGCAGTATTTT.

This clone occurred once. Different DNA sequences within this sample yield the same CDR3. J is TRBJ2-7 and V is TRBV7-2; possible D gene TRBD1, 5 bases. This CDR3 is 14 amino acids long. CDR1 SGHTA and CDR2 FQGNSA come from the germline V gene. V gave up 1 base and J gave up 2 bases, with 9 bases separating them. CDR3 in DNA: TGTGCCAGCAGCTTAGGCAGGGTCGCCTACGAGCAGTACTTC. As protein: CASSLGRVAYEQYF.

The chain uses TRBV11-3 and TRBJ2-5, with 11 bases lining up with TRBD2. Germline V gene data show CDR1 as SGHNT and CDR2 as YENEEA. The CDR3 runs to 15 residues. The ends lost 5 bases at V and 7 bases at J; junction bases unmatched: 9. Here the CDR3 reads CASSRTGLAVGTQYF. The CDR3 DNA follows: TGTGCCAGCAGCCGGACGGGACTAGCGGTCGGGACCCAGTACTTC.

The chain has TRBV5-1 and TRBJ1-4; perhaps TRBD1 as D (6 bases). The CDR3 is made up of 15 amino acids. Germline V gene sequence: CDR1 SGHRS, CDR2 YFSETQ. V lost 4 bases and J lost 0, with 10 bases in between. CDR3 sequence: CASSGEGATNEKLFF. DNA of the CDR3: TGCGCCAGCAGCGGGGAGGGGGCAACTAATGAAAAACTGTTTTTT.

The chain combines TRBV21-1 with TRBJ1-5; the table gives TRBD1 as D, unverified against the DNA. TRBV21-1 is annotated as a pseudogene. This CDR3 spans 14 amino acids. The CDR3 loop is CASSATGFPQPQHF. The CDR3 DNA reads as TGTGCCAGCAGCGCCACAGGGTTCCCTCAGCCCCAGCATTTT.

V is TRBV18 and J is TRBJ1-6; 10 nucleotides line up with TRBD1. Unmatched junction bases numbered 2, after V lost 0 bases and J lost 9 bases. The CDR3 totals 15 residues. Germline assignment: CDR1 KGHSH and CDR2 LQKENI. The CDR3 reads CASSPPGQGRSPLHF. The CDR3, as DNA: TGTGCCAGCTCACCACCGGGACAGGGGCGTTCACCCCTCCACTTT.

This clone came up once. This chain links TRBV5-5 with TRBJ2-7; D is perhaps TRBD1 (6 bases). Germline V gives CDR1 SGHKS, CDR2 YYEKEE (reference sequence). The CDR3 has 16 amino acids. V lost 0 bases, J lost 2 bases, and 15 bases lay in between. CDR3 region: CASSLGSTGLTYEQYF. CDR3 nucleotide sequence: TGTGCCAGCAGCTTGGGGTCCACAGGGCTAACCTACGAGCAGTACTTC. Based on the CDR3 plus reference TRBV5-5 and TRBJ2-7, the full variable domain is DAGVTQSPTHLIKTRGQQVTLRCSPISGHKSVSWYQQVLGQGPQFIFQYYEKEERGRGNFPDRFSARQFPNYSSELNVNALLLGDSALYLCASSLGSTGLTYEQYFGPGTRLTVT.

The genes are TRBV28 and TRBJ1-2, with 8 bases aligning to TRBD1. V was clipped by 5 bases and J by 8 bases; unmatched bases: 7. Germline CDR1 MDHEN, CDR2 SYDVKM. This CDR3 comprises 13 residues. Here the CDR3 DNA reads TGTGCCAGCAGTATACAGGGGACAGGCGGCTACACCTTC. Encoded protein: CASSIQGTGGYTF.

The chain combines TRBV7-2 with TRBJ2-3, with 7 bases identical to TRBD1. V trimming: 1 base; J trimming: 2 bases; junction bases outside the gene matches: 3. The CDR3 contains 15 residues. Germline-derived CDR1 and CDR2 are SGHTA and FQGNSA. As DNA, the CDR3 is TGTGCCAGCAGCTTAGAGACAGGGTACACAGATACGCAGTATTTT. Encoded protein: CASSLETGYTDTQYF.

The chain has TRBV11-2 and TRBJ2-3, with D uncertain. The germline V gene has CDR1 SGHAT and CDR2 FQNNGV. V lost 5 bases, J lost 2 bases, and 8 bases lay in between. The length of the CDR3 is 13 residues. CDR3 loop: CASSTRYTDTQYF. CDR3 bases: TGTGCCAGCAGCACGAGGTACACAGATACGCAGTATTTT.

The chain joins TRBV27 to TRBJ1-4; tentative D call: TRBD1 (6 bases). The germline V gene has CDR1 MNHEY and CDR2 SMNVEV (reference sequence). V was pared by 6 bases and J by 1 base, with 15 bases between. The CDR3 is made up of 16 amino acids. The CDR3 bases are TGTGCCAGCAGCCTAGACAGGCGACAAACTAATGAAAAACTGTTTTTT. This encodes CASSLDRRQTNEKLFF.

The CDR3 DNA reads TGTGCCAGCAGCTTACTAATGGCGGGCTATGGCTACACCTTC. Its protein is CASSLLMAGYGYTF. The gene calls are TRBV11-2 and TRBJ1-2; D is unclear. V was cut by 2 bases and J by 4 bases, with 11 bases left in between. The CDR3 is 14 residues long. Germline V gene data show CDR1 as SGHAT and CDR2 as FQNNGV. Filled out from reference TRBV11-2 and TRBJ1-2, the complete variable domain reads EAGVAQSPRYKIIEKRQSVAFWCNPISGHATLYWYQQILGQGPKLLIQFQNNGVVDDSQLPKDRFSAERLKGVDSTLKIQPAKLEDSAVYLCASSLLMAGYGYTFGSGTRLTVV.